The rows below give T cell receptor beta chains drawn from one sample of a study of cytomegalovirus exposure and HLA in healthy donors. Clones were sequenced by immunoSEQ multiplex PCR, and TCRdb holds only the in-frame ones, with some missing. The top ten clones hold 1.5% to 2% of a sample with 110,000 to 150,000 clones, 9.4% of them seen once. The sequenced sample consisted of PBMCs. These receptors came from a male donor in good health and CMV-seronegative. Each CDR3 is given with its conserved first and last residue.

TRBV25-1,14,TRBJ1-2,CASSELRGDYGYTF
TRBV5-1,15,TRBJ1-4,CASSLATGGGEKLFF
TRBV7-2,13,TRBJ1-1,CASSLYRNTEAFF
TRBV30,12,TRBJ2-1,CAWSRTRNEQFF
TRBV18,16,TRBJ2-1,CASSPPQGRSYNEQFF
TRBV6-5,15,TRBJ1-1,CASSYDRGTNTEAFF
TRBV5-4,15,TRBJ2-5,CASSLVDRGQETQYF
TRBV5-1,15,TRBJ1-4,CASSFGTATNEKLFF
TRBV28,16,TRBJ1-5,CASSFDRDRSNQPQHF
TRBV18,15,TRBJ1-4,CASSGTGKTNEKLFF
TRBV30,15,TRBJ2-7,CAWSGSGRVSYEQYF
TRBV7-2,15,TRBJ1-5,CASSLAGLGNQPQHF
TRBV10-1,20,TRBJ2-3,CASSEPNRTSGGERTDTQYF
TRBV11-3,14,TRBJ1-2,CASSSPTGRDGYTF
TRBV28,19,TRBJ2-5,CASSFLREGLQTNQETQYF
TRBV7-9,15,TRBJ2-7,CASSLRTGGLYEQYF
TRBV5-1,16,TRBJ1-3,CASSLTGQLSGNTIYF
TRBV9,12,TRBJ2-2,CASSVVRGELFF
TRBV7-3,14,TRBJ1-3,CASSSTTGLNTIYF
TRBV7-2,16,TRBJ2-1,CASSFKPTSGSYEQFF
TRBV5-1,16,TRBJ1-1,CASRVTGTGSDPEAFF
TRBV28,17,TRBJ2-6,CASTPSGSRSGANVLTF
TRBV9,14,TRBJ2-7,CASSVGLTAGEQYF
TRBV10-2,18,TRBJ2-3,CASSETTGTSGSTDTQYF
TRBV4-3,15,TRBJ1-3,CASSPRGGSGNTIYF
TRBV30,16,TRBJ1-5,CAWRIYADRYNQPQHF
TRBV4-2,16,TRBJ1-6,CASSQESQGVHSPLHF
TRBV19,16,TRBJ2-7,CASSRGTSGGTYEQYF
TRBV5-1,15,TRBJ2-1,CASSGLAVDNNEQFF
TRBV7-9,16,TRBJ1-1,CASSSWEAGGISEAFF
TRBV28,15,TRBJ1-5,CASSSYSYSNQPQHF
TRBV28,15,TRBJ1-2,CASRWDLAGTYGYTF
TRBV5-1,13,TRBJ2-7,CASSPTTGGEQYF
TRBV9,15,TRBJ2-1,CASSFQASSYNEQFF
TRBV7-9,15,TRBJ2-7,CASSGHSLLTPEQYF
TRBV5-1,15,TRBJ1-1,CASSYGGLMNTEAFF
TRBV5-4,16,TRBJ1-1,CASSPPPGQANTEAFF
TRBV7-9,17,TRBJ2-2,CASSPPGQGIYTGELFF
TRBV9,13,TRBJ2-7,CVSSPTDPYEQYF
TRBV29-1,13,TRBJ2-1,CSVAGQGVKGQFF